The 10 T cell receptor beta chains below were found in one sample sequenced in a study of OX40 agonist ivuxolimab in advanced cancers. Libraries were made using the immunoSEQ multiplex PCR assay. As stored in TCRdb, this immuneACCESS dataset retains in-frame rearrangements with V and J assigned. A fraction of the clones does not appear; measured against another copy, unresolved V genes explain less than half of the discrepancy, and the remainder lacks a known reason. Here the sample has 60,000 or so clones; approximately 89% occur a single time. Around 5% of the sample is in the top ten clones. Sequenced here: CD4+ or CD8+ T cells sorted from blood, sampled in a trial of the OX40 agonist ivuxolimab. The receptors derive from an adult with an advanced solid tumor such as melanoma, head and neck, liver or kidney cancer.

The chain is built from TRBV28 and TRBJ2-3, with D perhaps being TRBD1 or TRBD2 (6 bases each). The germline V and J ends were trimmed by 3 bases and 1 base, with 11 bases remaining between them. The CDR3 is 15 residues long. Germline CDR1 and CDR2: MDHEN and SYDVKM. The CDR3 loop is CASSFRGVRTDTQYF. CDR3 sequence (DNA): TGTGCCAGCAGTTTTAGGGGGGTCCGCACAGATACGCAGTATTTT.

In its sample, this clone was seen a few times. The chain uses TRBV10-2 and TRBJ1-1; D might be TRBD1 (6 bases). The CDR3 is made up of 13 amino acids. Germline V CDR1 and CDR2: WSHSY, SAAADI. V lost 4 bases and J lost 4, with 10 bases in between. The chain's CDR3 is CASSVQGSTEAFF. In nucleotides, the CDR3 is TGCGCCAGCAGTGTTCAGGGGTCCACTGAAGCTTTCTTT.

This chain connects TRBV2 to TRBJ2-1; D possibly corresponds to TRBD2 (6 bases). This CDR3 is 16 amino acids long. Germline V gives CDR1 SNHLY, CDR2 FYNNEI. V was shortened by 3 bases and J by 0 bases, with 12 bases between the two germline ends. CDR3 loop: CASSDTSYRSYNEQFF. The CDR3 DNA reads TGTGCCAGCAGTGATACTAGCTACCGCTCCTACAATGAGCAGTTCTTC.

This chain uses TRBV19 with TRBJ2-4; possible D gene TRBD1, 5 bases. The CDR3 length is 14 residues. Per germline, CDR1 LNHDA and CDR2 SQIVND (reference sequence). Trimming shortened V by 6 bases and J by 0 bases, and 9 bases separated the two germline ends. The CDR3 is CASRDSLAKNIQYF. Written as DNA, the CDR3 is TGTGCCAGTAGAGACAGTTTAGCCAAAAACATTCAGTACTTC. Full variable domain (missing parts from reference TRBV19 and TRBJ2-4): DGGITQSPKYLFRKEGQNVTLSCEQNLNHDAMYWYRQDPGQGLRLIYYSQIVNDFQKGDIAEGYSVSREKKESFPLTVTSAQKNPTAFYLCASRDSLAKNIQYFGAGTRLSVL.

The chain recombines TRBV5-1 with TRBJ2-7, with D perhaps matching TRBD2 (5 bases). V lost 3 bases to trimming and J lost 6 bases, with 13 bases between them. The germline gives CDR1 SGHRS, CDR2 YFSETQ. The CDR3 loop spans 13 amino acids. This CDR3 reads CASSYLSGGEQYF. The CDR3 coding sequence is TGCGCCAGCAGCTACCTATCCGGAGGCGAGCAGTACTTC.

V is TRBV20-1 and J is TRBJ2-5; no clear D. V was clipped by 2 bases and J by 5 bases, with 3 bases between them. Germline values: CDR1 DFQATT, CDR2 SNEGSKA (reference sequence). This CDR3 has 10 residues. CDR3 protein: CSARFETQYF. The CDR3 DNA follows: TGCAGTGCTAGATTTGAGACCCAGTACTTC.

The chain uses TRBV18 and TRBJ2-3; maybe TRBD2 (6 bases). Trimming removed 1 base at V and 2 bases at J, with 19 bases between. From germline, CDR1 is KGHSH and CDR2 LQKENI. The length of the CDR3 is 18 residues. As DNA, the CDR3 is TGTGCCAGCTCACCACGTGGAGGGGTTGGGAGTCCCACAGATACGCAGTATTTT. This encodes CASSPRGGVGSPTDTQYF.

CDR3 DNA sequence: TGCGCCAGCAGCTCGACAAATCCCCCCTACGAGCAGTACTTC. Protein: CASSSTNPPYEQYF. The V and J genes are TRBV5-1 and TRBJ2-7; D call uncertain. This CDR3 has 14 residues. CDR1 SGHRS and CDR2 YFSETQ come from the germline V gene. V dropped 3 bases and J dropped 2 bases, with 12 bases sitting between them.

V gene TRBV15 combines with J gene TRBJ2-1; 11 bases align to TRBD2. CDR1 and CDR2 (germline): LNHNV, YYDKDF (reference sequence). The CDR3 contains 16 residues. The trim removed 1 base at V and 7 bases at J, leaving 6 bases unmatched. The CDR3 DNA is TGTGCCACCAGCAGAGTGGGTAGCGGGAGGGTAAATGAGCAGTTCTTC. It yields the protein CATSRVGSGRVNEQFF.

The rearrangement joins TRBV7-8 to TRBJ2-7, with TRBD1 matching 12 bases. The CDR3 is 15 amino acids. The V gene's germline CDR1 is SGHVS and CDR2 FQNEAQ. The junction had 5 bases not matched to a gene; V was cut back by 4 bases and J by 4 bases. In DNA, the CDR3 is TGTGCCAGCAGCTCGCCGGGACAGGGGGCGTACGAGCAGTACTTC. Its protein is CASSSPGQGAYEQYF.